This T cell receptor (beta chain) was recovered during a study of response to subunit inactivated influenza vaccine. Study conclusions and caveats: Authors suggested few new T cells are recruited by each seasonal influenza vaccination.

TCRdb reanalysed the RT-PCR reads using MiXCR and keeps one entry per CDR3 protein. The sample has roughly 710,000 distinct CDR3 sequences; about 14% are singletons. Points on this clonotype: Its specificity is unknown.

The V and J ends lost 4 bases and 4 bases, in that order; junction bases with no gene match: 4. The CDR3 contains 14 residues. Germline loops: CDR1 SGHRS, CDR2 YFSETQ. The source material was PBMCs from blood, sampled roughly 15 days before vaccination. The gene calls are TRBV5-1 and TRBJ1-4; 7 bases match TRBD1. This clonotype was sampled from a man aged 45-60 years who received an inactivated influenza vaccine. The CDR3 DNA reads TGCGCCAGCAGCCTACAGGGGCGTAATGAAAAACTGTTTTTT. It specifies CASSLQGRNEKLFF.